This is a list of T cell receptor beta chains from one sample in a study of cytomegalovirus exposure and HLA in healthy donors. The data were produced by immunoSEQ multiplex PCR, yet TCRdb's version contains in-frame clones alone and is incomplete. Of roughly 150,000 clones in the sample, 70% to 85% were seen once. The specimen was PBMCs. These receptor sequences come from a male donor in good health and CMV-seronegative. The CDR3 runs from the conserved cysteine through the conserved F or W. The D gene is left open where the match is weak. Clone size is stated in some rows and not others, as once, few, many or a class when expanded.

clone_size: NA; j_call: TRBJ2-1; v_call: TRBV7-2; d_call: TRBD2; cdr3_nt: TGTGCCAGCAGCTTAGGCGGGGGGGCCTACAATGAGCAGTTCTTC; cdr3_aa: CASSLGGGAYNEQFF
clone_size: NA; j_call: TRBJ1-6; v_call: TRBV2; d_call: TRBD1; cdr3_nt: TGTGCCAGCAACAGGGGGAGATCACCCCTCCACTTT; cdr3_aa: CASNRGRSPLHF
clone_size: NA; j_call: TRBJ2-1; v_call: TRBV9; d_call: NA; cdr3_nt: TGTGCCAGCAGCGTAGTAGGGGTTGAGCAGTTCTTC; cdr3_aa: CASSVVGVEQFF
clone_size: NA; j_call: TRBJ1-2; v_call: TRBV2; d_call: TRBD1; cdr3_nt: TGTGCCAGCAGTGAATGGACAGGGCGTAACTATGGCTACACCTTC; cdr3_aa: CASSEWTGRNYGYTF
clone_size: NA; j_call: TRBJ1-5; v_call: TRBV30; d_call: TRBD1; cdr3_nt: TGTGCCTGGAGGACTACAGTTTTGACAGGGGGATGCTCTGGGAATCAGCCCCAGCATTTT; cdr3_aa: CAWRTTVLTGGCSGNQPQHF
clone_size: NA; j_call: TRBJ2-7; v_call: TRBV14; d_call: NA; cdr3_nt: TGTGCCAGCAGCCAAGATTGGCACGAGCAGTACTTC; cdr3_aa: CASSQDWHEQYF
clone_size: few; j_call: TRBJ1-2; v_call: TRBV5-6; d_call: TRBD1; cdr3_nt: TGTGCCAGCAGCCTTGCCGGGACAGGGGATCCAGAGTATGGCTACACCTTC; cdr3_aa: CASSLAGTGDPEYGYTF
clone_size: NA; j_call: TRBJ2-1; v_call: TRBV6-5; d_call: TRBD2; cdr3_nt: TGTGCCAGCAGAGGGACTAGCGGGGGGGTGGTTGAGCAGTTCTTC; cdr3_aa: CASRGTSGGVVEQFF
clone_size: NA; j_call: TRBJ2-7; v_call: TRBV11-2; d_call: NA; cdr3_nt: TGTGCCAGCAGCTTAGAGGCAGGGCGTAGCTACGAGCAGTACTTC; cdr3_aa: CASSLEAGRSYEQYF
clone_size: NA; j_call: TRBJ2-3; v_call: TRBV4-1; d_call: TRBD2; cdr3_nt: TGCGCCAGCAGCCACCCCGGGACTAGCGGAACAGATACGCAGTATTTT; cdr3_aa: CASSHPGTSGTDTQYF
clone_size: NA; j_call: TRBJ1-1; v_call: TRBV19; d_call: NA; cdr3_nt: TGTGCCAGTAGTATATCTAGGGGGGGGACTGAAGCTTTCTTT; cdr3_aa: CASSISRGGTEAFF
clone_size: NA; j_call: TRBJ2-3; v_call: TRBV7-6; d_call: TRBD2; cdr3_nt: TGTGCCAGCAGCCTCGAGCGGGGGGGCACAGATACGCAGTATTTT; cdr3_aa: CASSLERGGTDTQYF
clone_size: NA; j_call: TRBJ1-2; v_call: TRBV6-5; d_call: NA; cdr3_nt: TGTGCCAGCAGTTACGAGGGAGGCTACACCTTC; cdr3_aa: CASSYEGGYTF
clone_size: few; j_call: TRBJ2-7; v_call: TRBV4-2; d_call: NA; cdr3_nt: TGTGCCAGCAGCCAAGATCTCGTCCTAGCGCGCGATCCCTACGAGCAGTACTTC; cdr3_aa: CASSQDLVLARDPYEQYF
clone_size: NA; j_call: TRBJ2-5; v_call: TRBV6-9; d_call: TRBD2; cdr3_nt: TGTGCCAGCACCCCGACTAGCGGGACGCGGCGGGAGCAGTACTTC; cdr3_aa: CASTPTSGTRREQYF
clone_size: NA; j_call: TRBJ2-3; v_call: TRBV4-1; d_call: TRBD2; cdr3_nt: TGCGCCAGCAGCCACCATAGCGGGGCAAATACAGATACGCAGTATTTT; cdr3_aa: CASSHHSGANTDTQYF
clone_size: NA; j_call: TRBJ2-1; v_call: TRBV5-1; d_call: TRBD1; cdr3_nt: TGCGCCAGCAGCTTGTGGCAGGGGGCGAATGAGCAGTTCTTC; cdr3_aa: CASSLWQGANEQFF
clone_size: NA; j_call: TRBJ2-1; v_call: TRBV7-2; d_call: TRBD2; cdr3_nt: TGTGCCAGCAGCACCGAGACTAGCGGCTCCTACAATGAGCAGTTCTTC; cdr3_aa: CASSTETSGSYNEQFF
clone_size: NA; j_call: TRBJ1-2; v_call: TRBV6-5; d_call: NA; cdr3_nt: TGTGCCAGCAGTCAGACAGCGTTCTATGGCTACACCTTC; cdr3_aa: CASSQTAFYGYTF
clone_size: NA; j_call: TRBJ2-4; v_call: TRBV28; d_call: NA; cdr3_nt: TGTGCCAGCAGTTCGTGGACAGTACTAGCCAAAAACATTCAGTACTTC; cdr3_aa: CASSSWTVLAKNIQYF
clone_size: NA; j_call: TRBJ2-3; v_call: TRBV5-1; d_call: TRBD1; cdr3_nt: TGCGCCAGCAGCTTGGAATTAAACAGGGGCGATACGCAGTATTTT; cdr3_aa: CASSLELNRGDTQYF
clone_size: NA; j_call: TRBJ2-3; v_call: TRBV11-3; d_call: TRBD2; cdr3_nt: TGTGCCAGCAGCTCCGGACTAGCGGGAAGCACAGATACGCAGTATTTT; cdr3_aa: CASSSGLAGSTDTQYF
clone_size: NA; j_call: TRBJ1-6; v_call: TRBV6-4; d_call: NA; cdr3_nt: TGTGCCAGCAGTGACAGGGGCGATAATTCACCCCTCCACTTT; cdr3_aa: CASSDRGDNSPLHF
clone_size: NA; j_call: TRBJ2-1; v_call: TRBV5-6; d_call: TRBD2; cdr3_nt: TGTGCCAGCAGCGGAGGGTCACTAGCGGGAGGGAAATTTTGGAATGAGCAGTTCTTC; cdr3_aa: CASSGGSLAGGKFWNEQFF
clone_size: NA; j_call: TRBJ2-5; v_call: TRBV5-8; d_call: NA; cdr3_nt: TGTGCCAGCAGCTTGCTTCAATTAAGAGAGCAGTACTTC; cdr3_aa: CASSLLQLREQYF
clone_size: NA; j_call: TRBJ2-1; v_call: TRBV7-3; d_call: NA; cdr3_nt: TGTGCCAGCAGCCTCGGGAGCTCCTACAATGAGCAGTTCTTC; cdr3_aa: CASSLGSSYNEQFF
clone_size: NA; j_call: TRBJ2-7; v_call: TRBV5-8; d_call: TRBD1; cdr3_nt: TGTGCCAGCAGCTTGCGGACAGGGCCCTACGAGCAGTACTTC; cdr3_aa: CASSLRTGPYEQYF
clone_size: few; j_call: TRBJ2-3; v_call: TRBV13; d_call: NA; cdr3_nt: TGTGCCAGCAGCTTAAGACTCCCCGCCACAGATACGCAGTATTTT; cdr3_aa: CASSLRLPATDTQYF
clone_size: NA; j_call: TRBJ2-3; v_call: TRBV11-3; d_call: NA; cdr3_nt: TGTGCCAGCAGCCAGGGTCAAGATACGCAGTATTTT; cdr3_aa: CASSQGQDTQYF
clone_size: NA; j_call: TRBJ2-7; v_call: TRBV7-2; d_call: NA; cdr3_nt: TGTGCCAGCAGCTATTTAGTGGACAGCTCCTACGAGCAGTACTTC; cdr3_aa: CASSYLVDSSYEQYF
clone_size: NA; j_call: TRBJ1-4; v_call: TRBV10-1; d_call: NA; cdr3_nt: TGCGCCAGCACCTTTATAGCGGGGGGGCAAACTAATGAAAAACTGTTTTTT; cdr3_aa: CASTFIAGGQTNEKLFF
clone_size: NA; j_call: TRBJ2-3; v_call: TRBV5-4; d_call: NA; cdr3_nt: TGTGCCAGCAGTGACAGGGACTCAGATACGCAGTATTTT; cdr3_aa: CASSDRDSDTQYF
clone_size: NA; j_call: TRBJ2-2; v_call: TRBV30; d_call: TRBD2; cdr3_nt: TGTGCCTGCCCCCCCGGGACTAGCGGGAGCGGGCGGAACACCGGGGAGCTGTTTTTT; cdr3_aa: CACPPGTSGSGRNTGELFF
clone_size: NA; j_call: TRBJ2-7; v_call: TRBV2; d_call: NA; cdr3_nt: TGTGCCAGCAGTGAATCGTGGGGGGACGAGCAGTACTTC; cdr3_aa: CASSESWGDEQYF
clone_size: NA; j_call: TRBJ2-7; v_call: TRBV5-1; d_call: TRBD2; cdr3_nt: TGCGCCAGCAGCGGGACTACCCGTCGGGAGCAGTACTTC; cdr3_aa: CASSGTTRREQYF
clone_size: NA; j_call: TRBJ2-1; v_call: TRBV5-1; d_call: TRBD1; cdr3_nt: TGCGCCAGCAGCTTAGGGACAGGGGGAAGAATCGGTGAGCAGTTCTTC; cdr3_aa: CASSLGTGGRIGEQFF
clone_size: NA; j_call: TRBJ2-2; v_call: TRBV9; d_call: TRBD2; cdr3_nt: TGTGCCAGCAGCATAGACTCGGGAGGGCCGGGGGTAATAGCTGGGGAGCTGTTTTTT; cdr3_aa: CASSIDSGGPGVIAGELFF
clone_size: NA; j_call: TRBJ2-1; v_call: TRBV13; d_call: TRBD2; cdr3_nt: TGTGCCAGCAGCTTACTTGCGGGGGGGTTCAATGAGCAGTTCTTC; cdr3_aa: CASSLLAGGFNEQFF
clone_size: NA; j_call: TRBJ2-7; v_call: TRBV7-2; d_call: TRBD2; cdr3_nt: TGTGCCAGCAGCTTAGTTTCACTAGCGGGAAATGTCTACGAGCAGTACTTC; cdr3_aa: CASSLVSLAGNVYEQYF
clone_size: NA; j_call: TRBJ1-4; v_call: TRBV2; d_call: TRBD1; cdr3_nt: TGTGCCAGCAGGGCGACAGGGTTATTTGAAAAACTGTTTTTT; cdr3_aa: CASRATGLFEKLFF
clone_size: once; j_call: TRBJ1-1; v_call: TRBV7-9; d_call: TRBD1; cdr3_nt: TGTGCCAGCAGCCTTCGACAGGGGATGACTGAAGCTTTCTTT; cdr3_aa: CASSLRQGMTEAFF
clone_size: NA; j_call: TRBJ2-7; v_call: TRBV6-7; d_call: TRBD2; cdr3_nt: TGTGCCAGCAGTTACCCGGGAGGGCCTTATTTAGAGCAGTACTTC; cdr3_aa: CASSYPGGPYLEQYF
clone_size: NA; j_call: TRBJ2-3; v_call: TRBV7-3; d_call: TRBD1; cdr3_nt: TGTGCCAGCAGCTTAGAGGGATCAGGGGGTTCTTACGATACGCAGTATTTT; cdr3_aa: CASSLEGSGGSYDTQYF
clone_size: NA; j_call: TRBJ2-5; v_call: TRBV28; d_call: NA; cdr3_nt: TGTGCCAGCAGTATGACAGCGACCTTCCAAGAGACCCAGTACTTC; cdr3_aa: CASSMTATFQETQYF
clone_size: NA; j_call: TRBJ2-7; v_call: TRBV5-6; d_call: NA; cdr3_nt: TGTGCCAGCATGCGTGGGACACCCTCCTACGAGCAGTACTTC; cdr3_aa: CASMRGTPSYEQYF
clone_size: NA; j_call: TRBJ2-6; v_call: TRBV6-5; d_call: NA; cdr3_nt: TGTGCCAGCACCCGAACTTCTGGGGCCAACGTCCTGACTTTC; cdr3_aa: CASTRTSGANVLTF
clone_size: NA; j_call: TRBJ2-3; v_call: TRBV5-4; d_call: TRBD2; cdr3_nt: TGTGCCAGCAGCCCCCGTGGAGCGGGGGCGACAGATACGCAGTATTTT; cdr3_aa: CASSPRGAGATDTQYF
clone_size: NA; j_call: TRBJ2-7; v_call: TRBV29-1; d_call: TRBD1; cdr3_nt: TGCAGCGTTGATGATTGGCAGGGGGCCTCCTACGAGCAGTACTTC; cdr3_aa: CSVDDWQGASYEQYF
clone_size: NA; j_call: TRBJ2-7; v_call: TRBV9; d_call: TRBD1; cdr3_nt: TGTGCCAGCAGCGTAGGGCGTACAGGGGGCCCCTACGAGCAGTACTTC; cdr3_aa: CASSVGRTGGPYEQYF
clone_size: NA; j_call: TRBJ1-5; v_call: TRBV7-9; d_call: NA; cdr3_nt: TGTGCCAGCAGCTCGACCGGGACACCAAATCAGCCCCAGCATTTT; cdr3_aa: CASSSTGTPNQPQHF
clone_size: NA; j_call: TRBJ2-1; v_call: TRBV27; d_call: TRBD1; cdr3_nt: TGTGCCAGCAGTTTTTTGGGACAGTCTTCCTACAATGAGCAGTTCTTC; cdr3_aa: CASSFLGQSSYNEQFF
clone_size: NA; j_call: TRBJ2-7; v_call: TRBV28; d_call: NA; cdr3_nt: TGTGCCAGCAGACAGGGTGGGCACGAGCAGTACTTC; cdr3_aa: CASRQGGHEQYF
clone_size: NA; j_call: TRBJ1-1; v_call: TRBV18; d_call: NA; cdr3_nt: TGTGCCAGCTCACAGAACCTTGGACAGATAGCTGAAGCTTTCTTT; cdr3_aa: CASSQNLGQIAEAFF
clone_size: NA; j_call: TRBJ2-2; v_call: TRBV9; d_call: TRBD2; cdr3_nt: TGTGCCAGCACCCCGCGGGAGAGCTGGAACACCGGGGAGCTGTTTTTT; cdr3_aa: CASTPRESWNTGELFF
clone_size: NA; j_call: TRBJ2-1; v_call: TRBV27; d_call: TRBD1; cdr3_nt: TGTGCCAGCCTCCCTCACGGGACAGGGAATTACAATGAGCAGTTCTTC; cdr3_aa: CASLPHGTGNYNEQFF
clone_size: few; j_call: TRBJ1-4; v_call: TRBV19; d_call: NA; cdr3_nt: TGTGCCAGTAGTTCAGGGGACGGGAAAAAACTGTTTTTT; cdr3_aa: CASSSGDGKKLFF
clone_size: NA; j_call: TRBJ2-1; v_call: TRBV19; d_call: TRBD2; cdr3_nt: TGTGCCAGTAACCCCCAGGGACTAGCAAATGAGCAGTTCTTC; cdr3_aa: CASNPQGLANEQFF
clone_size: once; j_call: TRBJ2-3; v_call: TRBV14; d_call: TRBD1; cdr3_nt: TGTGCCAGCAGCCGGCTAGGACAGGGCCCCGATACGCAGTATTTT; cdr3_aa: CASSRLGQGPDTQYF